This T cell receptor beta chain was sequenced during a study of blood T cell repertoires in COVID-19. Study as a whole: PBMCs, B-cell-depleted T cells, or T cells provided the cDNA or gDNA that made up the material.

Clones were sequenced by immunoSEQ multiplex PCR, and TCRdb holds only the in-frame ones, with some missing. This table holds more than 110,000 clones, approximately 83% found once. Sequencing was done on a sample of peripheral blood. The source is a woman aged 60-75 years with acute or convalescent COVID-19.

In DNA form, the CDR3 reads TGCGCCAGCTCGGCCCGGCCAGGGGGTGGGAATGAGCAGTTCTTC. Amino acid sequence: CASSARPGGGNEQFF. The chain links TRBV5-1 to TRBJ2-1; 7 bases fit TRBD1. Germline CDR1 reads SGHRS; CDR2 reads YFSETQ. The CDR3 length is 15 residues. With V trimmed by 7 bases and J by 7 bases, 14 bases remained unmatched.